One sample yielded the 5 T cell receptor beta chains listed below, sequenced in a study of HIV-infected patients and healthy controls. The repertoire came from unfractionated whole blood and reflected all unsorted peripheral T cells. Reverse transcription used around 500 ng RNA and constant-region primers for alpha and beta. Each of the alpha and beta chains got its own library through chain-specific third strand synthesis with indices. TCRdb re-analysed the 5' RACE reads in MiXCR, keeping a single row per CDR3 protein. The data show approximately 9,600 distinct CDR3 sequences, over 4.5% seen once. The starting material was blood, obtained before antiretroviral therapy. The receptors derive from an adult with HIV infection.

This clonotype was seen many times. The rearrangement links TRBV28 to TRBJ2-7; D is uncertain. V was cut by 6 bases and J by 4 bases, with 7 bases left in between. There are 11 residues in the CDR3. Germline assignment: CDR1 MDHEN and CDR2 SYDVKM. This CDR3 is CASSERYEQYF. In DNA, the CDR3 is TGTGCCAGCAGCGAAAGGTACGAGCAGTACTTC.

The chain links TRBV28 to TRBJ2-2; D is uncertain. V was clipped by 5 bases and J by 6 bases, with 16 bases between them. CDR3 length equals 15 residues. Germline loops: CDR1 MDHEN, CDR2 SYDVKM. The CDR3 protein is CASSELALWAGELFF. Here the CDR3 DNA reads TGTGCCAGCAGTGAGTTAGCCCTCTGGGCCGGGGAGCTGTTTTTT.

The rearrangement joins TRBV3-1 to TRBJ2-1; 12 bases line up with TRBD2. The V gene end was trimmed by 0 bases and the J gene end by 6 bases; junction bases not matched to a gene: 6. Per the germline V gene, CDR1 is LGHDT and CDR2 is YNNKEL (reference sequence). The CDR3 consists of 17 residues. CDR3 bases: TGTGCCAGCAGCCAAGATAGTAGGACTAGCGGGATCAATGAGCAGTTCTTC. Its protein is CASSQDSRTSGINEQFF.

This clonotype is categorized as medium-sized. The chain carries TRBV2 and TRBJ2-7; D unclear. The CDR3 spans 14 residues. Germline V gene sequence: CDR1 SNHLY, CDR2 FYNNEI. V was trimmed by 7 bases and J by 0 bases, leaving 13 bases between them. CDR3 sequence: CASTQWDSSYEQYF. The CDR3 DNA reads TGTGCCAGCACCCAATGGGATTCCTCCTACGAGCAGTACTTC.

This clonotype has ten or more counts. The CDR3 sequence: CASSLAGQTYNEQFF. As DNA, the CDR3 is TGTGCCAGCAGCTTAGCCGGGCAGACTTACAATGAGCAGTTCTTC. The V call is TRBV7-9, the J call TRBJ2-1; D uncertain. Germline V gene data show CDR1 as SEHNR and CDR2 as FQNEAQ (reference sequence). V gave up 0 bases and J gave up 4 bases, with 10 bases separating them. The CDR3 is 15 residues long.